This T cell receptor beta chain was recovered during a study of T cell responses to AZD1222 COVID-19 vaccine. In germline, CDR1 is MNHNS, CDR2 SASEGT. With V trimmed by 4 bases and J by 7 bases, 14 bases remained unmatched. The CDR3 length is 17 residues. TCRdb keeps only in-frame clones here, not all; method: immunoSEQ multiplex PCR. The data show over 100,000 clones, roughly 86% seen once. This chain joins TRBV6-1 and TRBJ2-2; 8 bases fit TRBD1. This receptor was obtained from an adult who received the MenACWY meningococcal vaccine as a control. The source material was peripheral blood, sampled 28 days after the second dose of the MenACWY control vaccine. The CDR3 DNA reads as TGTGCCAGCAGTGTCTTCTCGGACAGGGTGATTGGCGGGGAGCTGTTTTTT. Residues: CASSVFSDRVIGGELFF.